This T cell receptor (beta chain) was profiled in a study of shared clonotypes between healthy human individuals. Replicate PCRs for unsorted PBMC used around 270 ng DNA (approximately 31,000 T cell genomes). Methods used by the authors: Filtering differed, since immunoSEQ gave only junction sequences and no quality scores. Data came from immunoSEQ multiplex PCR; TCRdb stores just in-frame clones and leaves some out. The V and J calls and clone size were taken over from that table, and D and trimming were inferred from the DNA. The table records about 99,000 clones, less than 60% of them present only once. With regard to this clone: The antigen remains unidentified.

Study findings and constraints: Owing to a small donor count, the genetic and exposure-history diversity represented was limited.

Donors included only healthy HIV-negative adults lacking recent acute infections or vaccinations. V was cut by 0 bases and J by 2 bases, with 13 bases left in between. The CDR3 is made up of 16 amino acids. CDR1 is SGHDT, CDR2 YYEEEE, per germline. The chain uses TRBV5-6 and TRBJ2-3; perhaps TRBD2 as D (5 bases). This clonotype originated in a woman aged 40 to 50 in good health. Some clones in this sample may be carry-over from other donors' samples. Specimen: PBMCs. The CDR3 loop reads CASSLGVGGHTDTQYF. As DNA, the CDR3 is TGTGCCAGCAGCTTGGGAGTGGGCGGGCACACAGATACGCAGTATTTT.